This T cell receptor beta chain originates from a study of regulatory T cells in long-lasting Graves disease. General study results and limits: Persistent patients had a count of shared public clonotypes (about 2,700) that exceeded that of new patients (roughly 1,000).

Germline CDR1 and CDR2: LGHDT and YNNKEL (reference sequence). Losses at the gene ends were 4 bases for V and 7 bases for J; bases not matched to a gene: 8. The CDR3 consists of 15 residues. Stated time point: persistent/refractory GD, antithyroid drugs over 5 years with positive TRAb. PBMCs were the source of the RNA used for TCR sequencing. With iRepertoire HTBI primers and Arm-PCR of CDR3 regions, TCR beta libraries were built. From the multiplex PCR reads, TCRdb called clonotypes with MiXCR, one entry per CDR3 protein. The sample holds 300,000 to 350,000 distinct CDR3 sequences, about 18% seen once. This clonotype was observed many times. Its antigen remains unknown.

The material sequenced was peripheral blood mononuclear cells (PBMCs), taken when the disease was refractory, from a patient treated with antithyroid drugs. This sequence originates from a female donor with Graves disease. The rearrangement joins TRBV3-1 to TRBJ1-4; 8 bases are shared with TRBD1. CDR3 protein: CASSPRTGSSEKLFF. CDR3 coding DNA: TGTGCCAGCAGCCCTCGGACAGGGAGTTCTGAAAAACTGTTTTTT.